One sample yielded the 18 T cell receptor beta chains listed below, sequenced in a study of T cells in localized non-small cell lung cancer. Libraries were prepared by immunoSEQ multiplex PCR; TCRdb keeps only in-frame clonotypes and omits some of them. The data hold about 26,000 clones, with roughly nine tenths observed a single time. Here the sequenced sample was peripheral blood, taken before any cancer treatment. All receptors come from a female donor over 55 with stage II squamous cell lung carcinoma.

This CDR3 reads CASSLLNGGSTDTQYF. The CDR3 DNA is TGTGCCAGCAGCTTATTAAACGGGGGTAGCACAGATACGCAGTATTTT. This chain connects TRBV11-2 to TRBJ2-3, with D tentatively TRBD2 (6 bases). The CDR3 loop spans 16 amino acids. V lost 2 bases to trimming and J lost 0 bases, with 12 bases between them. CDR1 and CDR2 (germline): SGHAT, FQNNGV. Full variable domain (remainder filled in from reference TRBV11-2 and TRBJ2-3): EAGVAQSPRYKIIEKRQSVAFWCNPISGHATLYWYQQILGQGPKLLIQFQNNGVVDDSQLPKDRFSAERLKGVDSTLKIQPAKLEDSAVYLCASSLLNGGSTDTQYFGPGTRLTVL.

V usage is TRBV30 and J usage is TRBJ1-5; no clear D gene. Germline V gene lookup returns CDR1 GTSNPN and CDR2 SVGIG (reference sequence). The CDR3 loop spans 14 amino acids. V lost 0 bases to trimming and J lost 6 bases, with 12 bases between them. DNA for the CDR3: TGTGCCTGGAGTGTGCTAGGGTCCCGTCAGCCCCAGCATTTT. As protein: CAWSVLGSRQPQHF. Variable domain in full (rest from reference TRBV30 and TRBJ1-5): SQTIHQWPATLVQPVGSPLSLECTVEGTSNPNLYWYRQAAGRGLQLLFYSVGIGQISSEVPQNLSASRPQDRQFILSSKKLLLSDSGFYLCAWSVLGSRQPQHFGDGTRLSIL.

This chain uses TRBV5-1 with TRBJ2-2; 9 bases are a match to TRBD1. Germline V CDR1 and CDR2: SGHRS, YFSETQ. V lost 4 bases, J lost 3 bases, and 7 bases stayed unmatched. The CDR3 length is 16 residues. CDR3 region: CASSPPGQGDTGELFF. The CDR3 DNA reads as TGCGCCAGCAGCCCCCCGGGACAGGGCGACACCGGGGAGCTGTTTTTT.

This rearrangement joins TRBV5-4 to TRBJ1-2, with no clear D. V lost 0 bases, J lost 0 bases, and 3 bases lay in between. The CDR3 runs 13 residues. In germline, CDR1 is SGHNT, CDR2 YYREEE (reference sequence). The CDR3 DNA reads TGTGCCAGCAGCTTGGAATCTAACTATGGCTACACCTTC. Translated: CASSLESNYGYTF.

The rearrangement joins TRBV7-9 to TRBJ2-5, with 13 bases matching TRBD2. V shed 4 bases and J 5 bases; nucleotides not matched to a gene: 4. CDR1 is SEHNR and CDR2 is FQNEAQ in the germline V gene (reference sequence). The CDR3 spans 15 residues. CDR3 residues: CASSWTSGGAETQYF. CDR3 DNA: TGTGCCAGCAGCTGGACTAGCGGGGGAGCGGAGACCCAGTACTTC.

V usage is TRBV5-1 and J usage is TRBJ1-6; TRBD1 matches 7 bases. Trimming took 4 bases from V and 10 from J; bases not matched to a gene: 11. Germline-derived CDR1 and CDR2 are SGHRS and YFSETQ. The CDR3 consists of 15 residues. CDR3 bases: TGCGCCAGCAGCCTGAGAGGGGGCGCTGAGTCACCCCTCCACTTT. This codes for CASSLRGGAESPLHF.

This clone was picked up a small number of times. The chain carries TRBV7-9 and TRBJ1-1, with 7 nucleotides matching TRBD1. The CDR3 length is 12 residues. The germline V gene has CDR1 SEHNR and CDR2 FQNEAQ (reference sequence). V lost 6 bases to trimming and J lost 11 bases; unmatched junction nucleotides: 9. The CDR3: CASSTQGIEAFF. CDR3 DNA: TGTGCCAGCAGTACACAGGGGATTGAGGCTTTCTTT.

The V call is TRBV28, the J call TRBJ2-1; 7 positions agree with TRBD1. V trimming: 7 bases; J trimming: 6 bases; junction bases outside the gene matches: 12. Germline CDR1 and CDR2: MDHEN and SYDVKM. There are 15 residues in the CDR3. The CDR3 region is CASTLTGIEGNEQFF. CDR3 nucleotide sequence: TGTGCCAGCACACTGACAGGGATTGAAGGCAATGAGCAGTTCTTC. The entire variable domain, with the rest obtained from reference TRBV28 and TRBJ2-1, is as follows: DVKVTQSSRYLVKRTGEKVFLECVQDMDHENMFWYRQDPGLGLRLIYFSYDVKMKEKGDIPEGYSVSREKKERFSLILESASTNQTSMYLCASTLTGIEGNEQFFGPGTRLTVL.

CDR3 sequence reads: CASSRDSTGELFF. CDR3 DNA sequence: TGTGCCAGCAGCCGTGACAGCACCGGGGAGCTGTTTTTT. J is TRBJ2-2 and V is TRBV11-3, with D maybe TRBD1 (5 bases). Trimming cost V 5 bases and J 4 bases, with 8 bases left between them. The germline V gene encodes CDR1 SGHNT and CDR2 YENEEA. The CDR3 contains 13 residues.

The V and J genes are TRBV9 and TRBJ1-6; a weak D match, TRBD1 (5 bases). The CDR3 loop spans 13 amino acids. From germline, CDR1 is SGDLS and CDR2 YYNGEE. V dropped 4 bases and J dropped 8 bases, with 10 bases sitting between them. This CDR3 reads CASSSGTDSPLHF. The CDR3 nucleotides are TGTGCCAGCAGCTCCGGGACCGATTCACCCCTCCACTTT.

The chain carries TRBV7-9 and TRBJ2-7; D unresolved. From germline, CDR1 is SEHNR and CDR2 FQNEAQ (reference sequence). The CDR3 covers 13 residues. Trimming took off 5 bases at V and 2 bases at J, with 10 bases between the two ends. CDR3 amino acids: CASSVTVPYEQYF. CDR3 nucleotide sequence: TGTGCCAGCAGCGTTACAGTTCCCTACGAGCAGTACTTC.

V and J are TRBV5-4 and TRBJ2-3, with unresolved D. Germline CDR1 and CDR2: SGHNT and YYREEE (reference sequence). The ends were cut back, 7 bases at V and 2 bases at J, with 11 bases in the middle. The CDR3 consists of 13 residues. The CDR3 sequence: CASSRDSTDTQYF. The CDR3 DNA is TGTGCCAGCTCTAGAGATTCCACAGATACGCAGTATTTT.

The chain recombines TRBV30 with TRBJ1-2; 7 bases align to TRBD1. The CDR3 has 12 residues. J was trimmed by 4 bases and V by 8 bases; bases with no gene match: 7. Per germline, CDR1 GTSNPN and CDR2 SVGIG (reference sequence). Here the CDR3 reads CAATTGTYGYTF. The CDR3, as DNA: TGTGCCGCAACGACAGGGACCTATGGCTACACCTTC.

The CDR3 DNA reads TGTGCCTGGAGTGCCGTGACAGGGGTTAGTGAAAAACTGTTTTTT. It is translated as CAWSAVTGVSEKLFF. The V call is TRBV30, the J call TRBJ1-4, with 8 bases matching TRBD1. Trimming cost V 1 base and J 7 bases; bases outside gene matches: 8. The CDR3 totals 15 residues. CDR1 GTSNPN and CDR2 SVGIG come from the germline V gene (reference sequence).

J is TRBJ1-5 and V is TRBV30; D ambiguous. Per germline, CDR1 GTSNPN and CDR2 SVGIG (reference sequence). V was pared by 5 bases and J by 11 bases, with 19 bases between. The CDR3 covers 13 residues. CDR3 residues: CAWAPSQFGAQHF. The CDR3 nucleotides are TGTGCCTGGGCTCCCTCCCAATTTGGGGCCCAGCATTTT.

The V gene is TRBV2, the J gene TRBJ1-3; D ambiguous. CDR1 is SNHLY and CDR2 is FYNNEI in the germline V gene. V was trimmed by 5 bases and J by 2 bases, leaving 19 bases between them. The CDR3 has 17 residues. This CDR3 is CASSYRPPRDAGNTIYF. The CDR3 DNA sequence: TGTGCCAGCAGTTATAGGCCCCCTCGAGACGCTGGAAACACCATATATTTT.

The count of this clone is one. The chain links TRBV5-8 to TRBJ1-5, with D tentatively TRBD1 (5 bases). The CDR3 has 16 amino acids. Germline V lookup: CDR1 SGHTS, CDR2 YDEGEE. The V end was cut by 4 bases, the J end by 4 bases, with 18 bases between. The CDR3 DNA is TGTGCCAGCAGCCCCTGGGGCGGGGACGGTAATCAGCCCCAGCATTTT. This codes for CASSPWGGDGNQPQHF. Full variable domain (rest looked up from reference TRBV5-8 and TRBJ1-5): EAGVTQSPTHLIKTRGQQATLRCSPISGHTSVYWYQQALGLGLQFLLWYDEGEERNRGNFPPRFSGRQFPNYSSELNVNALELEDSALYLCASSPWGGDGNQPQHFGDGTRLSIL.

The chain combines TRBV19 with TRBJ1-2; D is unresolved. With 1 base removed from V and 4 bases from J, the gap between germline ends came to 10 bases. CDR1 is LNHDA and CDR2 is SQIVND in the germline V gene (reference sequence). The CDR3 contains 14 residues. The CDR3 loop reads CASSIGAGSYGYTF. The CDR3 coding sequence is TGTGCCAGTAGTATAGGGGCGGGCTCCTATGGCTACACCTTC.